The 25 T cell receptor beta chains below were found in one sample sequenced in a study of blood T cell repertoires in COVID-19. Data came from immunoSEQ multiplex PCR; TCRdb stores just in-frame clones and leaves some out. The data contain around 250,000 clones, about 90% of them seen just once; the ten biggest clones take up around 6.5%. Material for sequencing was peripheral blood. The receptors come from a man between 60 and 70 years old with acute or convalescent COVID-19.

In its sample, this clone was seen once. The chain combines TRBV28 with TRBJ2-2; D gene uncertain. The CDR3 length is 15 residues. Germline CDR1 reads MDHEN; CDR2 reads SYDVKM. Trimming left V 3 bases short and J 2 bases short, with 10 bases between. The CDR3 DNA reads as TGTGCCAGCAGTTTCATCACGAGCAACACCGGGGAGCTGTTTTTT. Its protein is CASSFITSNTGELFF.

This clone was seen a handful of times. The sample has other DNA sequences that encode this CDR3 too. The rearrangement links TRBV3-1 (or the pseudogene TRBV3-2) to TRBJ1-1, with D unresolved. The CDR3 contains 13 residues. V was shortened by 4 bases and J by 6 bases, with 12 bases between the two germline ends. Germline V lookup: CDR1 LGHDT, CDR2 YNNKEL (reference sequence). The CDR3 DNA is TGTGCCAGCAGCCCCCGGGGAGTTTCTGAAGCTTTCTTT. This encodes CASSPRGVSEAFF.

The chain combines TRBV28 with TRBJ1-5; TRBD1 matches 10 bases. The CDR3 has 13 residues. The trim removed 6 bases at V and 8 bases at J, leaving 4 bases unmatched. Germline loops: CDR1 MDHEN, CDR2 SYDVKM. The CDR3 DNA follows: TGTGCCAGCAGGACAGGGGGCTGGGAGCCCCAGCATTTT. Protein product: CASRTGGWEPQHF.

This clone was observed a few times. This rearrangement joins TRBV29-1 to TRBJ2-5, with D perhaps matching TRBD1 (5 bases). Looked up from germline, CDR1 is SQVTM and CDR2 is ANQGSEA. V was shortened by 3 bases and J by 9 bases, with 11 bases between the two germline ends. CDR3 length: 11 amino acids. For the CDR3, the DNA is TGCAGCGTTGATTACAAAGGGGCCCAGTACTTC. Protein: CSVDYKGAQYF.

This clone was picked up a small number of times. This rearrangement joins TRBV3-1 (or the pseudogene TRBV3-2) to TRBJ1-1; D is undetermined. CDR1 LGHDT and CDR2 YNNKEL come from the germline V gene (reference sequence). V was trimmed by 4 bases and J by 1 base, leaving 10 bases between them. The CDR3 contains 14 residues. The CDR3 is CASSPREGNTEAFF. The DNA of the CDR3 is TGTGCCAGCAGCCCCCGGGAGGGGAACACTGAAGCTTTCTTT.

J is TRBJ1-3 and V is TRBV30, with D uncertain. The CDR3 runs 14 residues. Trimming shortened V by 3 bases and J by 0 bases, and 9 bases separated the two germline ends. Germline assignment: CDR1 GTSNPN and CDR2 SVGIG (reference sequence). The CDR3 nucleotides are TGTGCCTGGAGACTCCGTCCCTCTGGAAACACCATATATTTT. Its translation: CAWRLRPSGNTIYF.

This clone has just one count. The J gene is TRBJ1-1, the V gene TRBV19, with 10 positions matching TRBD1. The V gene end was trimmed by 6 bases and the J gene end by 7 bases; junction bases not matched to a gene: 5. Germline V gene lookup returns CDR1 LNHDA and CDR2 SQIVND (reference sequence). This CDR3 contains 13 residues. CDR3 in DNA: TGTGCCAGTAGATCGGGACAGGGGCATGAAGCTTTCTTT. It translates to CASRSGQGHEAFF.

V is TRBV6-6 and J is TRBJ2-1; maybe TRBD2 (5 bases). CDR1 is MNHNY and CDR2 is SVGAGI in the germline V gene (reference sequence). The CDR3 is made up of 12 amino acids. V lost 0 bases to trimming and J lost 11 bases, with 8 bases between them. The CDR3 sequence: CASSYSDFQQFF. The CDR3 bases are TGTGCCAGCAGTTACTCGGACTTCCAGCAGTTCTTC.

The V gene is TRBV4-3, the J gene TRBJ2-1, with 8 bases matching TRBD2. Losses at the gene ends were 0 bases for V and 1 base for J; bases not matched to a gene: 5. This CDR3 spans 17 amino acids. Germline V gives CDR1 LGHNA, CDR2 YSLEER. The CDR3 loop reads CASSQEPSGLSYNEQFF. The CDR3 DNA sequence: TGCGCCAGCAGCCAAGAACCTAGCGGGCTTTCCTACAATGAGCAGTTCTTC.

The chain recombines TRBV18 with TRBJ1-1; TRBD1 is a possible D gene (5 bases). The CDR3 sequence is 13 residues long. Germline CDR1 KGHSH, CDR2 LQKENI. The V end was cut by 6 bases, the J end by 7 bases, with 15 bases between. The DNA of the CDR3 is TGTGCCAGCTCCCTAGGGAAGCAGGGTGAAGCTTTCTTT. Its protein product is CASSLGKQGEAFF. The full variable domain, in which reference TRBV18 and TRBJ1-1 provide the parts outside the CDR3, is NAGVMQNPRHLVRRRGQEARLRCSPMKGHSHVYWYRQLPEEGLKFMVYLQKENIIDESGMPKERFSAEFPKEGPSILRIQQVVRGDSAAYFCASSLGKQGEAFFGQGTRLTVV.

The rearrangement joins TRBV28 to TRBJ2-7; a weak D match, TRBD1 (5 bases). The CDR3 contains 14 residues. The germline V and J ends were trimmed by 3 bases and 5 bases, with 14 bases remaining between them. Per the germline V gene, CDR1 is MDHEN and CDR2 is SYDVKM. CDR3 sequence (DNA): TGTGCCAGCAGTTTTTCCGACAGTTACAACGAGCAGTACTTC. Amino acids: CASSFSDSYNEQYF.

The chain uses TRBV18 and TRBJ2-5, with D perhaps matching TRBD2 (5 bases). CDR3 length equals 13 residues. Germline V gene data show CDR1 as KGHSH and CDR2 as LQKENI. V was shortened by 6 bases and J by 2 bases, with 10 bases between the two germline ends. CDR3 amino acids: CASSRAVQETQYF. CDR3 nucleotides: TGTGCCAGCTCGCGGGCGGTTCAAGAGACCCAGTACTTC.

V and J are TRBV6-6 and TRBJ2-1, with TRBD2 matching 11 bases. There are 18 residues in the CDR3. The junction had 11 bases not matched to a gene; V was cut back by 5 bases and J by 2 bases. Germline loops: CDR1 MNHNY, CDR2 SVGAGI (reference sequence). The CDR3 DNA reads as TGTGCCAGCAGTCAACCTCCTCCGGGACTAGCGGCCTACAATGAGCAGTTCTTC. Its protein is CASSQPPPGLAAYNEQFF.

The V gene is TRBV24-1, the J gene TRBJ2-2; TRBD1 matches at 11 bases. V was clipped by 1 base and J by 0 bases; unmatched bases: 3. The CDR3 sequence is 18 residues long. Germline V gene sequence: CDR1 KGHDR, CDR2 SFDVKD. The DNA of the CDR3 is TGTGCCACCAGTGATTTCGGACAGGGGGCTTCGAACACCGGGGAGCTGTTTTTT. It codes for CATSDFGQGASNTGELFF.

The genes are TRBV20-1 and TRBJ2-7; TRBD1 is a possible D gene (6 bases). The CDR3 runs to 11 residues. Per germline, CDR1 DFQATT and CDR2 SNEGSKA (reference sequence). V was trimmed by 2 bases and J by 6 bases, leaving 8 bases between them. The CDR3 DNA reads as TGCAGTGCTAGACAGGGGAGCGAGCAGTACTTC. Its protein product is CSARQGSEQYF.

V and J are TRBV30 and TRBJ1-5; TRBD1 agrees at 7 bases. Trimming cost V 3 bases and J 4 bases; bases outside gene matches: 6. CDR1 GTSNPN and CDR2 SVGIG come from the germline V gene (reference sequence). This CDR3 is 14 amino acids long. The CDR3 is CAWSRDSLNQPQHF. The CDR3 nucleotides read TGTGCCTGGAGCCGGGACAGTCTTAATCAGCCCCAGCATTTT.

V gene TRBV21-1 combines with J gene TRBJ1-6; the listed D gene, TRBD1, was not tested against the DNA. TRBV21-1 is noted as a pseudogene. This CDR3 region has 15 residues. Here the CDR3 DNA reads TGTGCCAGCAGCAAAGGGGACAGGTGGTATTCACCCCTCCACTTT. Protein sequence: CASSKGDRWYSPLHF.

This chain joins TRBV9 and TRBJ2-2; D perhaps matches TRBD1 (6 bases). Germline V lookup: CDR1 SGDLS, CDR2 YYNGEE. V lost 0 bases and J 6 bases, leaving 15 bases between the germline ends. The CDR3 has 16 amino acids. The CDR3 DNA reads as TGTGCCAGCAGCGTAGGAATAGGGGGAGTCGCCGGGGAGCTGTTTTTT. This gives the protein CASSVGIGGVAGELFF.

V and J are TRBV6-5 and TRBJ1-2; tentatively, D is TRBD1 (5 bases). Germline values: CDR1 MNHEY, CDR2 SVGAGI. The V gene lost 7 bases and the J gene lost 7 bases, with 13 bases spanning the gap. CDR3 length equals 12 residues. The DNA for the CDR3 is TGTGCCAGCACCTCCGGAGGGGCTGGCTACACCTTC. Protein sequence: CASTSGGAGYTF.

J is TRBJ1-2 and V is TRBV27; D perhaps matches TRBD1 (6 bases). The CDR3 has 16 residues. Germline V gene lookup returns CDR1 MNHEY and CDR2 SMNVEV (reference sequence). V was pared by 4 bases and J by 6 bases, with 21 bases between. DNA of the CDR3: TGTGCCAGCAGTTCCACCCTAGGGGGAGTTGTGAATGGCTACACCTTC. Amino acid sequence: CASSSTLGGVVNGYTF.

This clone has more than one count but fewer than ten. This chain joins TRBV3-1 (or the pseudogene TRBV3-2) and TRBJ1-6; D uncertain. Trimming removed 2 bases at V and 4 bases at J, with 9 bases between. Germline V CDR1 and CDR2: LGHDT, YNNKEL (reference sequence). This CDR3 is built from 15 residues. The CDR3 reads CASSQSASYNSPLHF. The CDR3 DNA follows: TGTGCCAGCAGCCAAAGCGCAAGTTATAATTCACCCCTCCACTTT.

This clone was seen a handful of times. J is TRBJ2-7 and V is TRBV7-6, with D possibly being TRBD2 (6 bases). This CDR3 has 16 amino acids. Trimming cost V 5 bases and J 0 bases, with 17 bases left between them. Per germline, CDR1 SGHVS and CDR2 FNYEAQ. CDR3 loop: CASSPSGGTHSYEQYF. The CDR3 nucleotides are TGTGCCAGCAGCCCCTCTGGCGGGACCCACTCCTACGAGCAGTACTTC.

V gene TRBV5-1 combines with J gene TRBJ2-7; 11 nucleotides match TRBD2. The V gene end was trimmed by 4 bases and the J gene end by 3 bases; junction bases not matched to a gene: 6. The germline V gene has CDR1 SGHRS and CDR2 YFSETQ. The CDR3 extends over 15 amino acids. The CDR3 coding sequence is TGCGCCAGCAGCGTTATGACTAGCGGGGTCTACGAGCAGTACTTC. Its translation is CASSVMTSGVYEQYF.

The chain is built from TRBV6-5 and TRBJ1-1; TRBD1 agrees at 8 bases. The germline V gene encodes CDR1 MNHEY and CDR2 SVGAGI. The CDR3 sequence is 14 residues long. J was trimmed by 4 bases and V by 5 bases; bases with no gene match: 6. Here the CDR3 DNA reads TGTGCCAGCAGTAACAGGGGGGAGTCCACTGAAGCTTTCTTT. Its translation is CASSNRGESTEAFF.

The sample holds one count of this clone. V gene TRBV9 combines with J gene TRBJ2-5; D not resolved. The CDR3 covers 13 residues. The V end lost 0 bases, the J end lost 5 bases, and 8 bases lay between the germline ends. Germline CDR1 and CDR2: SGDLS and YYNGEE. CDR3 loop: CASSVAPVETQYF. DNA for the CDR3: TGTGCCAGCAGCGTAGCTCCCGTGGAGACCCAGTACTTC.